This record looks at one T cell receptor beta chain sequence and its context. The antigen is not known. The data were produced by immunoSEQ multiplex PCR, yet TCRdb's version contains in-frame clones alone and is incomplete. Among fewer than 40,000 clones listed, more than 85% were seen once. The data stem from a study of neoadjuvant nivolumab and ipilimumab in lung cancer. Study-level points and caveats: TCR richness and clonality were higher in tumors than adjacent uninvolved lung. Higher pretherapy blood TCR richness went with higher resected-tumor richness. TCR clonality did not significantly correlate with pathologic tumor regression.

The length of the CDR3 is 16 residues. CDR1 SGHAT and CDR2 FQNNGV come from the germline V gene. Losses at the gene ends were 1 base for V and 5 bases for J; bases not matched to a gene: 6. The chain carries TRBV11-2 and TRBJ2-5; 11 bases are a match to TRBD2. This clonotype was obtained from an adult with non-small cell lung cancer. The sequenced sample was peripheral blood, obtained after neoadjuvant nivolumab, alone or with ipilimumab, at or shortly before surgery. CDR3: CASSLARSGRVETQYF. CDR3 bases: TGTGCCAGCAGCTTAGCTCGTAGCGGGAGGGTTGAGACCCAGTACTTC.